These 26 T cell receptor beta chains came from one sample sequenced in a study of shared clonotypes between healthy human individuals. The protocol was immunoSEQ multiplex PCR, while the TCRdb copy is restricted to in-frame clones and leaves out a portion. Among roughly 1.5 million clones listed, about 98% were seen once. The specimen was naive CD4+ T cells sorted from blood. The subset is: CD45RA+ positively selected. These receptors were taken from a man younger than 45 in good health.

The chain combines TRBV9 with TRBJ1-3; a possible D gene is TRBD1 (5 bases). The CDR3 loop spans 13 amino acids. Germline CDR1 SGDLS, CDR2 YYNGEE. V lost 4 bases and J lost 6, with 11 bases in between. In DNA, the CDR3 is TGTGCCAGCAGCCGGGGCGTTGAAAACACCATATATTTT. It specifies CASSRGVENTIYF.

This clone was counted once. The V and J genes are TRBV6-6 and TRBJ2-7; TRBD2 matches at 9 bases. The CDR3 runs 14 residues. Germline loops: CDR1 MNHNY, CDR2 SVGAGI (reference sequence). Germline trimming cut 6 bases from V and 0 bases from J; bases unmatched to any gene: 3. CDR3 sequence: CASSRTSDSYEQYF. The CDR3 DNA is TGTGCCAGCAGCAGGACTAGCGACTCCTACGAGCAGTACTTC.

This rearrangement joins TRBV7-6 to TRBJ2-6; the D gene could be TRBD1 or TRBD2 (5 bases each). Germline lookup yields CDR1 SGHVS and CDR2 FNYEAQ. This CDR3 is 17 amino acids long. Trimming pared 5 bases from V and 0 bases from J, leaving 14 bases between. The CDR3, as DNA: TGTGCCAGCAGCCCGGGGACGCCCGACTCTGGGGCCAACGTCCTGACTTTC. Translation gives CASSPGTPDSGANVLTF.

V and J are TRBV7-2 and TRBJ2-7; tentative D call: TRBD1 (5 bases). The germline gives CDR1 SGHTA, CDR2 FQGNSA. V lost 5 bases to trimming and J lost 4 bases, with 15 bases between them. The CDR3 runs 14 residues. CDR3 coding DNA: TGTGCCAGCAGCCTCATGGGGCCTGCTTACGAGCAGTACTTC. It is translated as CASSLMGPAYEQYF.

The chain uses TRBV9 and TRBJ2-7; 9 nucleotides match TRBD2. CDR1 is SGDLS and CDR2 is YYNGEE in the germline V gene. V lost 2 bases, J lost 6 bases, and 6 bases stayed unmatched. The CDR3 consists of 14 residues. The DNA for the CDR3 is TGTGCCAGCAGCGTTCTAGCGGGGCGCTCCGAGCAGTACTTC. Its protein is CASSVLAGRSEQYF.

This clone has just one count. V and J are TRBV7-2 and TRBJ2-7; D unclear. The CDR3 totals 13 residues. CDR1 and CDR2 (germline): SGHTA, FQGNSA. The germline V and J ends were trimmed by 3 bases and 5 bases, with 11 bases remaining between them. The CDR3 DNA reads TGTGCCAGCAGCTTGCGGAGCCTGGACGAGCAGTACTTC. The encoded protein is CASSLRSLDEQYF.

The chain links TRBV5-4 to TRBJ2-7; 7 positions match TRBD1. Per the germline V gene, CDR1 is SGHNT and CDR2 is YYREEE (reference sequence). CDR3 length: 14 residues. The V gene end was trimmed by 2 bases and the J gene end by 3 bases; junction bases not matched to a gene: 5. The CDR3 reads CASSFGQEFYEQYF. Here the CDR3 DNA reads TGTGCCAGCAGCTTTGGACAGGAATTCTACGAGCAGTACTTC.

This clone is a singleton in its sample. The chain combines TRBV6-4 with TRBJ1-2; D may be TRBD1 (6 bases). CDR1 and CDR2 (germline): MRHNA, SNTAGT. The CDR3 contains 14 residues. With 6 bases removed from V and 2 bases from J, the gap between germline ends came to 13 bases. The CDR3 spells CASSLTGDNYGYTF. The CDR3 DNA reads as TGTGCCAGCAGCTTGACAGGAGACAACTATGGCTACACCTTC.

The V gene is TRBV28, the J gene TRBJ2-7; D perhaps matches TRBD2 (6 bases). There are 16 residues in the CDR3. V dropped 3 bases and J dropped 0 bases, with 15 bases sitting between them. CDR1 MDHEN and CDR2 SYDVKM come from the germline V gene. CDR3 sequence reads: CASSFLIGAGSYEQYF. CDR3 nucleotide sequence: TGTGCCAGCAGTTTTCTAATCGGAGCGGGCTCCTACGAGCAGTACTTC.

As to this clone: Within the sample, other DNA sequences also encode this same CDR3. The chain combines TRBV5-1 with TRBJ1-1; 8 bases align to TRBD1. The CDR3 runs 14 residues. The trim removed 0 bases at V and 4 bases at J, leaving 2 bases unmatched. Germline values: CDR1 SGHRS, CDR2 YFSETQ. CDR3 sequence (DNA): TGCGCCAGCAGCTTGGGACAGGGGTTCACTGAAGCTTTCTTT. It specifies CASSLGQGFTEAFF.

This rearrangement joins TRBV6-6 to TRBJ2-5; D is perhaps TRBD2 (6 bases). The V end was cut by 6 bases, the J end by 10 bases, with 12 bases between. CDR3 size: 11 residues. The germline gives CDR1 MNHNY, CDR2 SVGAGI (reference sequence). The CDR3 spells CASRGPGDQYF. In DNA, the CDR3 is TGTGCCAGCAGGGGCCCGGGAGACCAGTACTTC.

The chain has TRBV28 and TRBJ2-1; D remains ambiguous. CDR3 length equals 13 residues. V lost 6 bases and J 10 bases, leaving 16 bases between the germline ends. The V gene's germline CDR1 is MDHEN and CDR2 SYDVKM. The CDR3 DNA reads TGTGCCAGCAGAAAGGACCCCCGGCAGGAGCAGTTCTTC. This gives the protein CASRKDPRQEQFF.

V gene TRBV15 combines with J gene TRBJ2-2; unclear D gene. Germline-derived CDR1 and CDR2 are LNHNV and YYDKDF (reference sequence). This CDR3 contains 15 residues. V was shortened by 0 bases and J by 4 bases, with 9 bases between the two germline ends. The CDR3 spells CATSRDGPVTGELFF. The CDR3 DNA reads TGTGCCACCAGCAGAGATGGGCCAGTCACCGGGGAGCTGTTTTTT.

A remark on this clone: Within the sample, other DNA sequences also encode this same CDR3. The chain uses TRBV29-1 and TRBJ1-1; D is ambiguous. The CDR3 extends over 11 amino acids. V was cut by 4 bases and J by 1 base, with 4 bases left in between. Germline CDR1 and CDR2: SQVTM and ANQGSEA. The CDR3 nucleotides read TGCAGCGTTGGCAAGAACACTGAAGCTTTCTTT. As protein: CSVGKNTEAFF.

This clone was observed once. The CDR3 spells CASSLDGQGFGYTF. The CDR3 region has the DNA TGCGCCAGCAGCTTGGATGGACAGGGGTTTGGCTACACCTTC. The genes are TRBV5-1 and TRBJ1-2, with 9 bases matching TRBD1. V lost 0 bases and J lost 7; bases outside the gene matches: 4. Germline V gene lookup returns CDR1 SGHRS and CDR2 YFSETQ. There are 14 residues in the CDR3.

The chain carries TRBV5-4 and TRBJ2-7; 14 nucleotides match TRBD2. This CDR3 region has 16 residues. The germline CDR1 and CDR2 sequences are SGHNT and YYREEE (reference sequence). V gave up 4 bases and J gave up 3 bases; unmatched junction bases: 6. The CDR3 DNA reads TGTGCCAGCAGCCCGGGACTAGCGGGGGTGATCTACGAGCAGTACTTC. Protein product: CASSPGLAGVIYEQYF.

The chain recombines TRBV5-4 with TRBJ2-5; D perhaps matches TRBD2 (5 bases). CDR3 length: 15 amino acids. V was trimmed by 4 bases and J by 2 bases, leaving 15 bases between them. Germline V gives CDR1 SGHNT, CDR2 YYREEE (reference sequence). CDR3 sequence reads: CASSGKPDSQETQYF. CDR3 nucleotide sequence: TGTGCCAGCAGCGGGAAGCCGGACTCACAAGAGACCCAGTACTTC.

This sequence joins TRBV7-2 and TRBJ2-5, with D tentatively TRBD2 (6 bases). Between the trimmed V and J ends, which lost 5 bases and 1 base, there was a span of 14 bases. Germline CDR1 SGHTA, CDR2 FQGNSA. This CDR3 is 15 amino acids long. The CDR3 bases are TGTGCCAGCAGCCCGGTTGGGGGGAGCCAAGAGACCCAGTACTTC. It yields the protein CASSPVGGSQETQYF.

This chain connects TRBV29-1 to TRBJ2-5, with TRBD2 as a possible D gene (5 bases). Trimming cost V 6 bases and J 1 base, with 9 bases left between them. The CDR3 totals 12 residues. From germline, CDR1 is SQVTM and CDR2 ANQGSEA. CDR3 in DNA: TGCAGCGTGAGGGCGACCCAAGAGACCCAGTACTTC. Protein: CSVRATQETQYF. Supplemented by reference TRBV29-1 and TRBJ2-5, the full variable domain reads SAVISQKPSRDICQRGTSLTIQCQVDSQVTMMFWYRQQPGQSLTLIATANQGSEATYESGFVIDKFPISRPNLTFSTLTVSNMSPEDSSIYLCSVRATQETQYFGPGTRLLVL.

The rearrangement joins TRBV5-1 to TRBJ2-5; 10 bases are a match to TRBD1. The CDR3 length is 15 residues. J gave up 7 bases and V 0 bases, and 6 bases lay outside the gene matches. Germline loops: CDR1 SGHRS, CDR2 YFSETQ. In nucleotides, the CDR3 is TGCGCCAGCAGCTTGGTTGAGACAGGGGGCGCGACCCAGTACTTC. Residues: CASSLVETGGATQYF.

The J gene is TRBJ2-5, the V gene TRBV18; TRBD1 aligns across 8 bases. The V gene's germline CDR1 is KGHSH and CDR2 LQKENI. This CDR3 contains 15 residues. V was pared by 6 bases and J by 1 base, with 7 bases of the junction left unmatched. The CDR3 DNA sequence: TGTGCCAGCTCTTGGGTCCAGGGGGCCCAAGAGACCCAGTACTTC. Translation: CASSWVQGAQETQYF.

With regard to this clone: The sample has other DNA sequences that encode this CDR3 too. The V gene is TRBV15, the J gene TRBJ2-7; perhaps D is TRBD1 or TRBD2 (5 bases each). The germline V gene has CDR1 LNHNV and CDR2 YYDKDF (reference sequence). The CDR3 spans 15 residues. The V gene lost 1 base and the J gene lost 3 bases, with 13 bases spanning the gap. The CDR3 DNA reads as TGTGCCACCAGCAGAGGGGGGACGGGGAGCTACGAGCAGTACTTC. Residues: CATSRGGTGSYEQYF.

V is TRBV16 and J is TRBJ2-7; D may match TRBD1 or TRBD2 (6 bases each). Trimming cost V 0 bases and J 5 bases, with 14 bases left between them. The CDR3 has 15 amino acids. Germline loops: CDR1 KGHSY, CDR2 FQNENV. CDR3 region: CASSQSRGRIHEQYF. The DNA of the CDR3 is TGTGCCAGCAGCCAATCACGGGGGCGCATCCACGAGCAGTACTTC.

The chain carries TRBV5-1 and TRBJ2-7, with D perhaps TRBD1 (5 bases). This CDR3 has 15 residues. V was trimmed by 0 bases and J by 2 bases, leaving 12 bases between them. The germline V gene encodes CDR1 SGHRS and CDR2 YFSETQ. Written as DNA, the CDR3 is TGCGCCAGCAGCTTGGATTTAGGGGCGACCTACGAGCAGTACTTC. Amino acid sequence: CASSLDLGATYEQYF.

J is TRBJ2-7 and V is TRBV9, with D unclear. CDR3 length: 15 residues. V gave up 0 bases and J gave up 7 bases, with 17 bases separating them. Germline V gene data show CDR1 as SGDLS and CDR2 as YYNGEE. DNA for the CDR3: TGTGCCAGCAGCGTAGCTCCAGAGGTCTCTGGGGAGCAGTACTTC. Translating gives CASSVAPEVSGEQYF.

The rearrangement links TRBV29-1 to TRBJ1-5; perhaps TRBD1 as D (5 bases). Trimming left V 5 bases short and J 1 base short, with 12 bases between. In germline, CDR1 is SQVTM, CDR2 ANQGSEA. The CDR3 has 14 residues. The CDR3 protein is CSVLRDVSNQPQHF. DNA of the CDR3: TGCAGCGTTTTAAGGGACGTAAGCAATCAGCCCCAGCATTTT.